Presented here are 23 T cell receptor beta chains from one specimen sequenced in a study of cytomegalovirus exposure and HLA in healthy donors. Profiling relied on immunoSEQ multiplex PCR, and the TCRdb table lists in-frame clones only, not all of them. The table includes 150,000 to 200,000 clones, 91% detected once. Specimen: PBMCs. These receptors were taken from a woman in her late teens or twenties in good health and CMV-seropositive.

About this clone: The sample contains more than one DNA sequence encoding this CDR3. The chain joins TRBV28 to TRBJ1-5; possible D gene TRBD1, 5 bases. CDR3 length: 14 amino acids. Germline loops: CDR1 MDHEN, CDR2 SYDVKM. The V end was cut by 3 bases, the J end by 4 bases, with 10 bases between. CDR3 amino acids: CASSLGQGNQPQHF. The CDR3 nucleotides read TGTGCCAGCAGTTTGGGGCAGGGAAATCAGCCCCAGCATTTT.

About this clone: It may be a read error: a sequence one base away is much more abundant. V gene TRBV5-5 combines with J gene TRBJ2-7, with D unresolved. CDR1 and CDR2 from the germline V gene are SGHKS and YYEKEE (reference sequence). Between the trimmed V and J ends, which lost 5 bases and 4 bases, there was a span of 7 bases. The CDR3 spans 11 residues. CDR3 in amino acids: CASSLEYEQYF. The CDR3 DNA is TGTGCCAGCAGTCTAGAGTACGAGCAGTACTTC.

The count of this clone is one. The chain joins TRBV2 to TRBJ2-2; TRBD1 matches at 7 bases. CDR1 and CDR2 (germline): SNHLY, FYNNEI. CDR3 length equals 14 residues. V was clipped by 8 bases and J by 1 base; unmatched bases: 4. The chain's CDR3 is CASSDRVNTGELFF. The CDR3 nucleotides are TGTGCCAGCTCAGACAGGGTGAACACCGGGGAGCTGTTTTTT.

V usage is TRBV30 and J usage is TRBJ2-3, with TRBD2 identical over 9 bases. The CDR3 loop spans 17 amino acids. Germline CDR1 and CDR2: GTSNPN and SVGIG (reference sequence). Unmatched junction bases numbered 12, after V lost 1 base and J lost 4 bases. The CDR3 protein is CAWSGGSSGGVSDTQYF. Here the CDR3 DNA reads TGTGCCTGGAGTGGAGGGAGTAGCGGGGGTGTCTCAGATACGCAGTATTTT.

The gene calls are TRBV10-3 and TRBJ2-1; maybe TRBD2 (6 bases). The germline V gene has CDR1 ENHRY and CDR2 SYGVKD. The CDR3 runs to 16 residues. V lost 6 bases to trimming and J lost 9 bases, with 24 bases between them. CDR3 protein: CAISDLPGPEGGEQFF. The DNA of the CDR3 is TGTGCCATCAGCGACCTCCCGGGCCCGGAGGGTGGTGAGCAGTTCTTC.

The chain links TRBV4-3 to TRBJ2-5, with TRBD2 matching 10 bases. The CDR3 length is 16 residues. With 0 bases clipped from V and 4 bases from J, the junction kept 5 bases outside the gene matches. Germline loops: CDR1 LGHNA, CDR2 YSLEER. The CDR3 nucleotides read TGCGCCAGCAGCCAAGACCTTCTAGCGGGAGTAGAGACCCAGTACTTC. Translating it yields CASSQDLLAGVETQYF.

J is TRBJ2-7 and V is TRBV5-6; 7 bases agree with TRBD2. V lost 3 bases, J lost 6 bases, and 0 bases stayed unmatched. This CDR3 has 11 amino acids. Germline CDR1 and CDR2: SGHDT and YYEEEE. The CDR3 coding sequence is TGTGCCAGCAGCTGGGGGGGCGAGCAGTACTTC. It is translated as CASSWGGEQYF. Together with reference TRBV5-6 and TRBJ2-7, the CDR3 gives the full variable domain: DAGVTQSPTHLIKTRGQQVTLRCSPKSGHDTVSWYQQALGQGPQFIFQYYEEEERQRGNFPDRFSGHQFPNYSSELNVNALLLGDSALYLCASSWGGEQYFGPGTRLTVT.

The chain is built from TRBV10-3 and TRBJ2-7; 13 bases agree with TRBD2. After removal of 9 bases from V and 0 bases from J, the junction contained 5 bases not matched to a gene. This CDR3 is 15 amino acids long. Germline V gene sequence: CDR1 ENHRY, CDR2 SYGVKD. The CDR3 sequence: CAISGLAGSSYEQYF. The CDR3 bases are TGTGCCATTTCGGGACTAGCGGGAAGCTCCTACGAGCAGTACTTC.

About this clone itself: Other nucleotide sequences in the sample specify the same CDR3. This chain connects TRBV18 to TRBJ1-6; no firm D call. Between the trimmed V and J ends, which lost 6 bases and 8 bases, there was a span of 8 bases. The CDR3 consists of 12 residues. Per germline, CDR1 KGHSH and CDR2 LQKENI. Written as DNA, the CDR3 is TGTGCCAGCTCGCCAACAGATTCACCCCTCCACTTT. Translated, it gives CASSPTDSPLHF.

This clone has just one count. The chain combines TRBV4-2 with TRBJ2-5; 11 positions match TRBD2. The length of the CDR3 is 15 residues. Germline trimming cut 4 bases from V and 5 bases from J; bases unmatched to any gene: 6. CDR1 and CDR2 (germline): LGHNA, YNFKEQ. The CDR3 DNA is TGTGCCAGCAGCCCCACCATAGCGGGGGGGGAGACCCAGTACTTC. Its protein is CASSPTIAGGETQYF.

This clone appeared once. The rearrangement links TRBV27 to TRBJ2-7, with a tentative D call TRBD1 (5 bases). Between the trimmed V and J ends, which lost 5 bases and 2 bases, there was a span of 13 bases. This CDR3 has 14 residues. The germline gives CDR1 MNHEY, CDR2 SMNVEV (reference sequence). This CDR3 reads CASSGHPLAYEQYF. CDR3 coding DNA: TGTGCCAGCAGTGGACACCCATTAGCCTACGAGCAGTACTTC.

The genes are TRBV11-3 and TRBJ1-1; D is unresolved. The germline V gene has CDR1 SGHNT and CDR2 YENEEA. This CDR3 spans 13 amino acids. Trimming removed 3 bases at V and 4 bases at J, with 9 bases between. The CDR3 DNA reads TGTGCCAGCAGCTTCACTCGGGGCACTGAAGCTTTCTTT. This codes for CASSFTRGTEAFF.

The genes are TRBV12-2 and TRBJ2-1; the D segment call TRBD2 is taken from the table without a DNA check. TRBV12-2 is a pseudogene locus. CDR3 length: 15 residues. The CDR3 region has the DNA TGTGCAAGTCGCTTCGTAGCGGGAGGGCCGAGTGAGCAGTTCTTC. Translating gives CASRFVAGGPSEQFF.

The chain joins TRBV6-5 to TRBJ1-1; D is ambiguous. This CDR3 has 13 residues. CDR1 MNHEY and CDR2 SVGAGI come from the germline V gene. Trimming removed 6 bases from V and 1 base from J, with 9 bases in between. The CDR3 is CASRRTSNTEAFF. In nucleotides, the CDR3 is TGTGCCAGCAGGCGGACTTCGAACACTGAAGCTTTCTTT.

V and J are TRBV2 and TRBJ1-4; 7 nucleotides line up with TRBD1. Germline V lookup: CDR1 SNHLY, CDR2 FYNNEI. There are 15 residues in the CDR3. Trimming cost V 6 bases and J 6 bases; bases outside gene matches: 10. CDR3 residues: CASRVGQLFDEKLFF. The CDR3, as DNA: TGTGCCAGCAGGGTGGGACAGCTTTTTGATGAAAAACTGTTTTTT.

This chain links TRBV5-8 with TRBJ2-2; D is possibly TRBD1 (6 bases). CDR1 is SGHTS and CDR2 is YDEGEE in the germline V gene. The V end was cut by 2 bases, the J end by 4 bases, with 15 bases between. The length of the CDR3 is 16 residues. In DNA, the CDR3 is TGTGCCAGCAGCTTTATGCACAGGGCACCCACCGGGGAGCTGTTTTTT. Its protein product is CASSFMHRAPTGELFF.

The chain couples TRBV9 to TRBJ2-2; 8 bases are shared with TRBD1. The CDR3 contains 16 residues. The V gene's germline CDR1 is SGDLS and CDR2 YYNGEE. Unmatched junction bases numbered 12, after V lost 4 bases and J lost 7 bases. Here the CDR3 DNA reads TGTGCCAGCAGCTCCCCGACAGGGGCAGGGGTCGGGGAGCTGTTTTTT. It translates to CASSSPTGAGVGELFF.

V is TRBV11-2 and J is TRBJ2-7; TRBD1 matches 7 bases. This CDR3 spans 14 amino acids. V shed 5 bases, J shed 5 bases, and the junction held 9 bases outside the gene matches. From germline, CDR1 is SGHAT and CDR2 FQNNGV. The CDR3 sequence: CASSMTGYFDEQYF. The CDR3 bases are TGTGCCAGCAGCATGACAGGGTACTTTGACGAGCAGTACTTC.

The rearrangement links TRBV6-5 to TRBJ2-7; D is ambiguous. V lost 0 bases, J lost 0 bases, and 6 bases lay in between. The CDR3 is 14 amino acids. Germline V gives CDR1 MNHEY, CDR2 SVGAGI. The CDR3 loop reads CASSYSRVSYEQYF. The CDR3 region has the DNA TGTGCCAGCAGTTACTCCCGAGTCTCCTACGAGCAGTACTTC.

Comments on this clone: The junction shows a germline mismatch at one end, possibly a read error. The chain uses TRBV7-2 and TRBJ2-3; TRBD2 matches at 14 bases. This CDR3 region has 16 residues. CDR1 is SGHTA and CDR2 is FQGNSA in the germline V gene. The CDR3 sequence is CAGSQGLAGGGDTQYF. The DNA for the CDR3 is TGTGCCGGCAGCCAAGGACTAGCGGGAGGAGGAGATACGCAGTATTTT.

This clone was counted a single time. In nucleotides, the CDR3 is TGTGCCAGTAGTCCGCGGTCGGTCACCTCTCCAGAAAAACTGTTTTTT. It translates to CASSPRSVTSPEKLFF. The V call is TRBV19, the J call TRBJ1-4; D gene ambiguous. Trimming took 5 bases from V and 8 from J, leaving 21 bases between them. The CDR3 loop spans 16 amino acids. Germline CDR1 LNHDA, CDR2 SQIVND (reference sequence). The entire variable domain, with the rest obtained from reference TRBV19 and TRBJ1-4, is as follows: DGGITQSPKYLFRKEGQNVTLSCEQNLNHDAMYWYRQDPGQGLRLIYYSQIVNDFQKGDIAEGYSVSREKKESFPLTVTSAQKNPTAFYLCASSPRSVTSPEKLFFGSGTQLSVL.

As regards this clone: The germline gene is not matched at one end of the junction; a read error may be the cause. The same CDR3 can be traced to other DNA sequences in this sample. The chain is built from TRBV30 and TRBJ2-3, with 10 bases lining up with TRBD2. This CDR3 region has 14 residues. Germline V CDR1 and CDR2: GTSNPN, SVGIG (reference sequence). The CDR3 spells CAWSASGGTDTQYF. CDR3 coding DNA: TGTGCCTGGAGTGCTAGCGGGGGCACAGATACGCAGTATTTC.

The rearrangement links TRBV19 to TRBJ1-2; 9 bases line up with TRBD1. Per germline, CDR1 LNHDA and CDR2 SQIVND (reference sequence). This CDR3 comprises 15 residues. The junction had 14 bases not matched to a gene; V was cut back by 11 bases and J by 4 bases. CDR3 coding DNA: TGTGCCTGTCGGGACAGGGCGCTCCCAAGCTATGGCTACACCTTC. Translated, it gives CACRDRALPSYGYTF.